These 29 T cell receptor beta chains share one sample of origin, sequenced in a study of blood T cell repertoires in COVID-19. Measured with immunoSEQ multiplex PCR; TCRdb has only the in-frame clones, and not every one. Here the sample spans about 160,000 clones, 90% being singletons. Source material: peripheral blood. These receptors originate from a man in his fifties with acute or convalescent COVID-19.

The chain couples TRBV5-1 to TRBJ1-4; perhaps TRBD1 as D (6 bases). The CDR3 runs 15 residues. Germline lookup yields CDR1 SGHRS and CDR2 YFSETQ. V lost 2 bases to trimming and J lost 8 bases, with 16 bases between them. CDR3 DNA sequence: TGCGCCAGCAGCTTCCGGGGGGCCCAGGGGGAAAAACTGTTTTTT. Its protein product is CASSFRGAQGEKLFF. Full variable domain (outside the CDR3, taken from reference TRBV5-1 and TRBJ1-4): KAGVTQTPRYLIKTRGQQVTLSCSPISGHRSVSWYQQTPGQGLQFLFEYFSETQRNKGNFPGRFSGRQFSNSRSEMNVSTLELGDSALYLCASSFRGAQGEKLFFGSGTQLSVL.

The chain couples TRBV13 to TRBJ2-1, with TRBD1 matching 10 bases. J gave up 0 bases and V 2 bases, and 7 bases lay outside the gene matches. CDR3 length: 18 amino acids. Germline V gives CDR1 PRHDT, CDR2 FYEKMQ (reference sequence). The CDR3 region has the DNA TGTGCCAGCAGCTTAAGACAGGGGGCCGAGAGCTCCTACAATGAGCAGTTCTTC. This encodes CASSLRQGAESSYNEQFF.

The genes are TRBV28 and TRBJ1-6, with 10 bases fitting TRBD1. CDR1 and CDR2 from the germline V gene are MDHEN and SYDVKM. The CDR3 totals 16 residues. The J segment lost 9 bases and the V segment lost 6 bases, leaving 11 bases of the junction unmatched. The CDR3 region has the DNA TGTGCCAGCAGAAGACAGGGGGCGTCTATTACTTCACCCCTCCACTTT. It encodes CASRRQGASITSPLHF. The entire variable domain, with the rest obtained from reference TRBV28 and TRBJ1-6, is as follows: DVKVTQSSRYLVKRTGEKVFLECVQDMDHENMFWYRQDPGLGLRLIYFSYDVKMKEKGDIPEGYSVSREKKERFSLILESASTNQTSMYLCASRRQGASITSPLHFGNGTRLTVT.

The CDR3 here is CASSINLNTEAFF. The CDR3 bases are TGTGCCAGTAGTATTAATCTGAACACTGAAGCTTTCTTT. The gene calls are TRBV19 and TRBJ1-1; D not resolved. Per the germline V gene, CDR1 is LNHDA and CDR2 is SQIVND (reference sequence). V shed 3 bases and J shed 0 bases, with 5 bases lying between them. This CDR3 has 13 residues.

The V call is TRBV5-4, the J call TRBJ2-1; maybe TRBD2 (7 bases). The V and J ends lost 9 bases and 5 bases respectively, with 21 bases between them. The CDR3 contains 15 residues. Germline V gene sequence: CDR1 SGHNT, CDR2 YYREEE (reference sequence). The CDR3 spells CAIRRGGDRNNEQFF. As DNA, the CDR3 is TGTGCCATCAGACGCGGGGGCGATAGAAACAATGAGCAGTTCTTC.

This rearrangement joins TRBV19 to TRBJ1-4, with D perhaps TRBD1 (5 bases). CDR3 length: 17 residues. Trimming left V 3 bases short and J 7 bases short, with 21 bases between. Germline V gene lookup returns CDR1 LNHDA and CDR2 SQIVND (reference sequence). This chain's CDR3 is CASSIGQTRRGREKLFF. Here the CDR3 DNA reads TGTGCCAGTAGTATCGGCCAGACCCGGAGGGGACGTGAAAAACTGTTTTTT.

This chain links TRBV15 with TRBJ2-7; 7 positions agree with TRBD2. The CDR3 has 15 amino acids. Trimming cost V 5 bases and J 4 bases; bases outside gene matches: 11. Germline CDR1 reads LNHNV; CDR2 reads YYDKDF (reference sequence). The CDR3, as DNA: TGTGCCACCAGCGAGGGACTAACAGATACTTACGAGCAGTACTTC. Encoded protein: CATSEGLTDTYEQYF.

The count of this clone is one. As DNA, the CDR3 is TGTGCCATCTCTGACAGGGCCGAGCAGTACTTC. Residues: CAISDRAEQYF. The V and J genes are TRBV28 and TRBJ2-7, with 7 nucleotides matching TRBD1. This CDR3 is 11 amino acids long. V was clipped by 10 bases and J by 6 bases; unmatched bases: 6. Germline V gives CDR1 MDHEN, CDR2 SYDVKM.

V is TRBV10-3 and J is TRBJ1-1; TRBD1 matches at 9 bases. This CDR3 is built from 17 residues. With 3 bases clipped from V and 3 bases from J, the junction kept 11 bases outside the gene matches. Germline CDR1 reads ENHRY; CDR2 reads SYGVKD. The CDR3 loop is CAISEGPWDRADTEAFF. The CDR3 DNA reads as TGTGCCATCAGTGAAGGCCCTTGGGACAGGGCAGACACTGAAGCTTTCTTT.

CDR3 sequence reads: CASSRTSSQETQYF. In DNA, the CDR3 is TGTGCCAGCAGCCGGACTAGCTCTCAAGAGACCCAGTACTTC. The chain recombines TRBV14 with TRBJ2-5; TRBD2 agrees at 8 bases. The CDR3 contains 14 residues. In germline, CDR1 is SGHDN, CDR2 FVKESK. The trim removed 4 bases at V and 2 bases at J, leaving 3 bases unmatched.

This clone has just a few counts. This chain's CDR3 is CASSPSRVYEQYF. The CDR3 DNA is TGTGCCAGCTCACCTAGTCGTGTTTACGAGCAGTACTTC. The rearrangement links TRBV18 to TRBJ2-7; D is ambiguous. V dropped 3 bases and J dropped 4 bases, with 10 bases sitting between them. CDR3 length: 13 residues. The germline CDR1 and CDR2 sequences are KGHSH and LQKENI.

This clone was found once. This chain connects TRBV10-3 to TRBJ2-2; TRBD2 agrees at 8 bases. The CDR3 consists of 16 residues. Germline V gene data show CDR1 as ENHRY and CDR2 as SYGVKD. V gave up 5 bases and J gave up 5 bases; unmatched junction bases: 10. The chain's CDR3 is CAISPFAGGGTGELFF. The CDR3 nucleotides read TGTGCCATCAGTCCCTTTGCGGGAGGAGGGACCGGGGAGCTGTTTTTT.

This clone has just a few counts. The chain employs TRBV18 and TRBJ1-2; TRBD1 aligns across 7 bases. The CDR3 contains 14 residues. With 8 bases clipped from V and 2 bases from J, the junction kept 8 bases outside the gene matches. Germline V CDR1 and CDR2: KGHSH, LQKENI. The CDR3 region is CASTYGTENYGYTF. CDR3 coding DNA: TGTGCCAGCACATACGGGACAGAGAACTATGGCTACACCTTC.

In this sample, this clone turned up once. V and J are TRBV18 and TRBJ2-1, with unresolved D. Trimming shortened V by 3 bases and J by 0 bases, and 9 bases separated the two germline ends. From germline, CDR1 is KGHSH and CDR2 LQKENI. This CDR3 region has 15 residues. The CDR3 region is CASSPSTSSYNEQFF. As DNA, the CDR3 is TGTGCCAGCTCACCTTCGACATCCTCCTACAATGAGCAGTTCTTC.

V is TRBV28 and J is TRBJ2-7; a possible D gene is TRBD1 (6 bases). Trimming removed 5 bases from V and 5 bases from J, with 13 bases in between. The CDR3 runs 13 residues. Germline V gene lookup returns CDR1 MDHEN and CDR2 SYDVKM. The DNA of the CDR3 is TGTGCCAGCAGTCCCCTAGGGGGAGACGAGCAGTACTTC. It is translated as CASSPLGGDEQYF.

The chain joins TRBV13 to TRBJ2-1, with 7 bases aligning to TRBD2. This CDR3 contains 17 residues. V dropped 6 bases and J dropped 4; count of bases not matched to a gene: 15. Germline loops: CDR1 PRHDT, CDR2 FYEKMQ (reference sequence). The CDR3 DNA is TGTGCCAGCAGTTCCGTCGCGGCTAGCGGCAAATACAATGAGCAGTTCTTC. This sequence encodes CASSSVAASGKYNEQFF.

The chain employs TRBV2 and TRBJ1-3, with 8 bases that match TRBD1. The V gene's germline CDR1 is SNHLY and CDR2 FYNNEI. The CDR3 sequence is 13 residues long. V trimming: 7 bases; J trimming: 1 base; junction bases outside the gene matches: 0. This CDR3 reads CASNRGSGNTIYF. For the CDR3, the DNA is TGTGCCAGCAACAGGGGGTCTGGAAACACCATATATTTT.

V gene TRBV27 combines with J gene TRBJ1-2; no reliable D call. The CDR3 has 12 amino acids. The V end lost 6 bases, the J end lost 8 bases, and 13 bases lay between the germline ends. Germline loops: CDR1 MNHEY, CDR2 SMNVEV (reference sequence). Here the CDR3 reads CASSDNRIGYTF. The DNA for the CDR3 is TGTGCCAGCAGCGACAACCGAATCGGCTACACCTTC.

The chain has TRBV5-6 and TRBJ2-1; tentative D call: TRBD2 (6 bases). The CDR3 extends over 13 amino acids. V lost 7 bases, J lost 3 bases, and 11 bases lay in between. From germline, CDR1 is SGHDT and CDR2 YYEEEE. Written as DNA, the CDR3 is TGTGCCAGCCAACCGGGGGACTACAATGAGCAGTTCTTC. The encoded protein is CASQPGDYNEQFF.

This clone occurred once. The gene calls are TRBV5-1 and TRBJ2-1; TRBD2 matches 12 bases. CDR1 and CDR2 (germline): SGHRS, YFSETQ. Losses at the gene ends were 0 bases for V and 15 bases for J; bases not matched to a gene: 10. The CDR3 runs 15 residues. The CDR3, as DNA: TGCGCCAGCAGCTTGGGTGCTAGCGGGAGGGCCAGTCCGTTCTTC. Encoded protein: CASSLGASGRASPFF.

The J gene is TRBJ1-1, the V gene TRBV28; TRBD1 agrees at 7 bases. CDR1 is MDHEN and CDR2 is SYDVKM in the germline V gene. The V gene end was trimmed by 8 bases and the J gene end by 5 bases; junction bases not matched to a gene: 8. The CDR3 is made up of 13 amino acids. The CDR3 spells CASLRQGRTEAFF. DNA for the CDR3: TGTGCCAGCCTTCGACAGGGACGGACTGAAGCTTTCTTT.

The CDR3 protein is CASSLGTAAMEQFF. The CDR3 nucleotides are TGCGCCAGCAGTCTGGGGACAGCGGCAATGGAGCAGTTCTTC. The rearrangement links TRBV5-1 to TRBJ2-1; 7 bases are shared with TRBD1. The CDR3 has 14 amino acids. Germline-derived CDR1 and CDR2 are SGHRS and YFSETQ. The ends lost 5 bases at V and 10 bases at J; junction bases unmatched: 12. Using reference TRBV5-1 and TRBJ2-1 for the parts outside the CDR3, the full variable domain is KAGVTQTPRYLIKTRGQQVTLSCSPISGHRSVSWYQQTPGQGLQFLFEYFSETQRNKGNFPGRFSGRQFSNSRSEMNVSTLELGDSALYLCASSLGTAAMEQFFGPGTRLTVL.

CDR3 bases: TGTGCCAGCAGTTCGATCAGGGGCAACACCGGGGAGCTGTTTTTT. It yields the protein CASSSIRGNTGELFF. V and J are TRBV28 and TRBJ2-2, with a possible D match to TRBD1 (6 bases). Germline V gene data show CDR1 as MDHEN and CDR2 as SYDVKM. V was shortened by 4 bases and J by 2 bases, with 11 bases between the two germline ends. This CDR3 comprises 15 residues.

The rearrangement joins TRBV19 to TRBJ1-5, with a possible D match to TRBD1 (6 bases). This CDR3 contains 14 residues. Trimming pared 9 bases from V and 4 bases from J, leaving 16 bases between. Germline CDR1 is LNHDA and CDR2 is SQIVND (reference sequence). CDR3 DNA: TGTGCCAGCTCGAAGGGGGACGGAAATCAGCCCCAGCATTTT. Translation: CASSKGDGNQPQHF.

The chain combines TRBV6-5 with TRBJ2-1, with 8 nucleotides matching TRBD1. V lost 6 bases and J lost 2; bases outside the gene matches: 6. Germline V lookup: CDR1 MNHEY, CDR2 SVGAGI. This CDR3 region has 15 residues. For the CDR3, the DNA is TGTGCCAGCAGCTTGACAGGGGAGGCCTACAATGAGCAGTTCTTC. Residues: CASSLTGEAYNEQFF.

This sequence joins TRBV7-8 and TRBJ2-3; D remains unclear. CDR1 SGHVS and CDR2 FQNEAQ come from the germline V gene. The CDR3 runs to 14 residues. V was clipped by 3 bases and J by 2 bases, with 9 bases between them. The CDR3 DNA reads TGTGCCAGCAGCTTTTCAGAAAACACAGATACGCAGTATTTT. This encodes CASSFSENTDTQYF. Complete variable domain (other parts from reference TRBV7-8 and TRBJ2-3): GAGVSQSPRYKVAKRGQDVALRCDPISGHVSLFWYQQALGQGPEFLTYFQNEAQLDKSGLPSDRFFAERPEGSVSTLKIQRTQQEDSAVYLCASSFSENTDTQYFGPGTRLTVL.

The CDR3 protein is CASSLEQGSSYEQYF. The CDR3, as DNA: TGTGCCAGCAGCTTAGAGCAGGGAAGCTCCTACGAGCAGTACTTC. This chain uses TRBV7-2 with TRBJ2-7; TRBD1 is a possible D gene (5 bases). The germline gives CDR1 SGHTA, CDR2 FQGNSA. V dropped 1 base and J dropped 0 bases, with 10 bases sitting between them. The CDR3 runs to 15 residues.

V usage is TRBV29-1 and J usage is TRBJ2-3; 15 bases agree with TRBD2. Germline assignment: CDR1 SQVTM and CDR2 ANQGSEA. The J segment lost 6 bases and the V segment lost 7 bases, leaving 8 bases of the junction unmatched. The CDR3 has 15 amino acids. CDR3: CSAGGLAGGWDTQYF. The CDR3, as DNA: TGCAGCGCCGGTGGACTAGCGGGAGGGTGGGATACGCAGTATTTT.

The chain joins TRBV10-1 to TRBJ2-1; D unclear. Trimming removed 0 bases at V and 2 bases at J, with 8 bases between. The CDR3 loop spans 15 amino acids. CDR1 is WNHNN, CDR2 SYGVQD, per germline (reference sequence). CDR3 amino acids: CASSESGGAYNEQFF. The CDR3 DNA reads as TGCGCCAGCAGTGAGTCCGGCGGAGCCTACAATGAGCAGTTCTTC.